The subject of this entry is one T cell receptor (beta chain). The sample holds a few counts of this clonotype. Its antigen specificity is not known. Nothing much larger sits one base from this clone, and base qualities are not available. These data originate in a study of T cell repertoires in cytomegalovirus infection (dated by TCRdb to the late 2010s). Background on the whole study: Because public TCR beta signatures pointed to carriage of CMV infection together with the matching HLA type, the HLA type of each donor mattered for the analysis. Results and caveats for the whole study, not just this receptor: The ex vivo response was dominated by HLA-C-restricted CMV-specific TCR beta clonotypes, and the single most frequent clonotype in two of eight donors was supplied by these HLA-C-restricted clonotypes. Cumulative frequency of public TCR beta family members discriminated carriers of CMV infection plus the relevant HLA type in this cohort and an independent 352-donor cohort.

Sequencing was performed on an Illumina HiSeq 1500. TCRdb reprocessed the public reads (quality trimming at Q25 with fastp, clone calling with MiXCR) and kept in-frame beta chains. Rows with a matching CDR3 protein are joined into one entry that keeps the most common DNA and genes. Present in this sample are 200,000 to 300,000 distinct CDR3 sequences, approximately 8.3% of which were seen just once. Approximately 16% of the sample is held by the ten biggest clonotypes. The sample consisted of PBMCs. This receptor was identified in a human donor in good health (CMV status not recorded). Some clones in this sample may be carry-over from other donors' samples.

The sequence in DNA is TGCAGCGTTGAGCAGGATCTGAACACTGAAGCTTTCTTT. Translated, this is CSVEQDLNTEAFF. The rearranged segments are TRBV29-1 and TRBJ1-1, with no D gene named confidently. From the cysteine up to the phenylalanine, the CDR3 has a length of 13 residues. The sequence is cut down to CDR3 DNA, 39 bases in frame from base 1. The germline V gene yields SQVTM for CDR1 and ANQGSEA for CDR2. The V and J ends are trimmed by 3 bases and 0 bases, leaving 8 bases between them.